Each of the 15 T cell receptor beta chains below was sequenced from the same sample in a study of blood T cell repertoires in COVID-19 (dated by TCRdb to between 2020 and 2021). Libraries were prepared through the immunoSEQ multiplex PCR assay. Here the immuneACCESS table is served through TCRdb, limited to in-frame sequences with V and J called. Missing clones are a known gap in these copies; in checked studies unresolved V genes cover under half, and the rest lacks a known reason. This sample comprises about 150,000 clones, about nine tenths of them detected only once. Roughly 4.3% of the sample is in the top ten clones. The sample consisted of PBMCs or T cells enriched from blood (not recorded which). The receptors come from a man between 50 and 59 years old who had recovered from COVID-19.

The genes are TRBV18 and TRBJ2-3; TRBD1 might be the D (6 bases). The CDR3 loop spans 15 amino acids. The V and J ends lost 0 bases and 4 bases respectively, with 11 bases between them. CDR1 and CDR2 (germline): KGHSH, LQKENI. CDR3 amino acids: CASSPPRGQSDTQYF. CDR3 nucleotide sequence: TGTGCCAGCTCACCACCGAGGGGACAATCAGATACGCAGTATTTT. Complete variable domain (other parts from reference TRBV18 and TRBJ2-3): NAGVMQNPRHLVRRRGQEARLRCSPMKGHSHVYWYRQLPEEGLKFMVYLQKENIIDESGMPKERFSAEFPKEGPSILRIQQVVRGDSAAYFCASSPPRGQSDTQYFGPGTRLTVL.

This clone was observed a single time. The chain has TRBV9 and TRBJ2-1, with 8 bases matching TRBD2. V lost 4 bases and J lost 5; bases outside the gene matches: 8. The CDR3 is 15 amino acids. The germline V gene encodes CDR1 SGDLS and CDR2 YYNGEE. CDR3 nucleotide sequence: TGTGCCAGCAGCTTTCGGACTAGCACGAACAATGAGCAGTTCTTC. Residues: CASSFRTSTNNEQFF.

This clone was counted between two and nine times. The J gene is TRBJ2-5, the V gene TRBV6-5; 7 nucleotides line up with TRBD1. Germline V lookup: CDR1 MNHEY, CDR2 SVGAGI. This CDR3 contains 15 residues. The V gene end was trimmed by 5 bases and the J gene end by 2 bases; junction bases not matched to a gene: 8. This chain's CDR3 is CASSRRTGGQETQYF. For the CDR3, the DNA is TGTGCCAGCAGTCGACGGACAGGTGGTCAAGAGACCCAGTACTTC.

The V gene is TRBV11-3, the J gene TRBJ2-6, with D possibly TRBD2 on 7 matching bases. The CDR3 has 17 amino acids. Germline loops: CDR1 SGHNT, CDR2 YENEEA. Trimming removed 1 base at V and 2 bases at J, with 12 bases between. CDR3 nucleotides: TGTGCCAGCAGCTTAGGCGGAGGGGGGGCTGGGGCCAACGTCCTGACTTTC. Its protein product is CASSLGGGGAGANVLTF.

The gene calls are TRBV28 and TRBJ1-5, with D possibly matching TRBD1 (6 bases). The ends were cut back, 6 bases at V and 6 bases at J, with 12 bases in the middle. Germline V gene sequence: CDR1 MDHEN, CDR2 SYDVKM. The CDR3 extends over 13 amino acids. The CDR3 DNA reads as TGTGCCAGCAGACTGACAGGTTCTCAGCCCCAGCATTTT. It encodes CASRLTGSQPQHF.

CDR3 coding DNA: TGTGCCAGCAGTGGCCCCGACAGGGAATCCTATAATTCACCCCTCCACTTT. Translation: CASSGPDRESYNSPLHF. The chain combines TRBV6-4 with TRBJ1-6; TRBD1 aligns across 7 bases. The CDR3 runs to 17 residues. V shed 4 bases and J 1 base; nucleotides not matched to a gene: 7. From germline, CDR1 is MRHNA and CDR2 SNTAGT.

The chain carries TRBV5-1 and TRBJ1-1; TRBD1 agrees at 10 bases. This CDR3 comprises 15 residues. The ends lost 3 bases at V and 3 bases at J; junction bases unmatched: 5. The germline V gene encodes CDR1 SGHRS and CDR2 YFSETQ. The CDR3 DNA is TGCGCCAGCAGCTGGGACAGGGGTCCTTACACTGAAGCTTTCTTT. It translates to CASSWDRGPYTEAFF.

The chain employs TRBV10-3 and TRBJ2-1, with D possibly matching TRBD2 (7 bases). The CDR3 is 17 amino acids. CDR1 is ENHRY, CDR2 SYGVKD, per germline. Trimming left V 0 bases short and J 7 bases short, with 19 bases between. DNA for the CDR3: TGTGCCATCAGTGAGTCGATTTCGGGGGGCTTCGAGAATGAGCAGTTCTTC. It yields the protein CAISESISGGFENEQFF.

This clone was observed a few times. CDR3: CASAAVYNSPLHF. DNA of the CDR3: TGTGCCAGCGCTGCAGTATATAATTCACCCCTCCACTTT. The V and J genes are TRBV27 and TRBJ1-6; no clear D. The ends were cut back, 8 bases at V and 4 bases at J, with 9 bases in the middle. The CDR3 is made up of 13 amino acids. Germline V CDR1 and CDR2: MNHEY, SMNVEV (reference sequence).

This rearrangement joins TRBV6-5 to TRBJ1-2; 7 positions match TRBD1. Germline V gene data show CDR1 as MNHEY and CDR2 as SVGAGI. J lost 3 bases, V lost 6 bases, and 4 bases had no gene match. CDR3 length equals 13 residues. DNA of the CDR3: TGTGCCAGCAGCCGGGACAGAGACTATGGCTACACCTTC. It specifies CASSRDRDYGYTF.

V is TRBV7-9 and J is TRBJ2-3; no reliable D call. V was shortened by 3 bases and J by 4 bases, with 11 bases between the two germline ends. CDR1 SEHNR and CDR2 FQNEAQ come from the germline V gene (reference sequence). This CDR3 is built from 14 residues. The CDR3 bases are TGTGCCAGCAGCTTTAGAGGCACCCCAGATACGCAGTATTTT. Its protein product is CASSFRGTPDTQYF.

The chain employs TRBV6-1 and TRBJ1-3, with 7 bases matching TRBD1. Germline-derived CDR1 and CDR2 are MNHNS and SASEGT. The CDR3 consists of 17 residues. V shed 2 bases, J shed 0 bases, and the junction held 7 bases outside the gene matches. The CDR3 reads CASSELRGSLSGNTIYF. The DNA for the CDR3 is TGTGCCAGCAGTGAACTCAGGGGGTCCCTCTCTGGAAACACCATATATTTT.

J is TRBJ1-5 and V is TRBV5-8; maybe TRBD1 (6 bases). Germline CDR1 is SGHTS and CDR2 is YDEGEE. Deletions cut 5 bases from V and 5 bases from J, with 20 bases between. CDR3 length: 16 residues. CDR3: CASRITGGGGHQPQHF. As DNA, the CDR3 is TGTGCCAGCAGGATTACAGGTGGTGGGGGCCATCAGCCCCAGCATTTT.

The V call is TRBV4-3, the J call TRBJ1-1; the D gene is possibly TRBD1 (5 bases). CDR3 length equals 16 residues. Germline V gene sequence: CDR1 LGHNA, CDR2 YSLEER. The V and J ends lost 0 bases and 3 bases respectively, with 14 bases between them. The CDR3 here is CASSQDRFREDTEAFF. The CDR3, as DNA: TGCGCCAGCAGCCAAGATAGGTTCAGGGAGGACACTGAAGCTTTCTTT.

The rearrangement links TRBV4-3 to TRBJ1-2, with D tentatively TRBD1 (5 bases). The germline V and J ends were trimmed by 0 bases and 8 bases, with 13 bases remaining between them. The CDR3 length is 14 residues. Germline assignment: CDR1 LGHNA and CDR2 YSLEER. In nucleotides, the CDR3 is TGCGCCAGCAGCCAAGAGGGTACAGGCTACGGCTACACCTTC. Translated, it gives CASSQEGTGYGYTF.